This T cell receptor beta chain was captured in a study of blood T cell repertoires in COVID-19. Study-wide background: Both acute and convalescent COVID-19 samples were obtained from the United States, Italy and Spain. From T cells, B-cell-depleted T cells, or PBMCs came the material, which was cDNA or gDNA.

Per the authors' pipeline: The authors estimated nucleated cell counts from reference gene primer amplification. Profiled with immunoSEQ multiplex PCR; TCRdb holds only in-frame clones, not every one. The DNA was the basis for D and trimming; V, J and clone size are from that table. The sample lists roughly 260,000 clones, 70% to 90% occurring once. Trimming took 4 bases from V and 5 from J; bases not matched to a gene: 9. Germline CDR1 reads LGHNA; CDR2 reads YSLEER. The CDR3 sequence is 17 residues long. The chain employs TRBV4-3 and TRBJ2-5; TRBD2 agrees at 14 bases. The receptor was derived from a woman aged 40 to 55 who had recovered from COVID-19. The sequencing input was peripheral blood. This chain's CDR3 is CASSLDPGLAGVETQYF. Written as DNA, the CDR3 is TGCGCCAGCAGCCTTGACCCGGGACTAGCGGGAGTGGAGACCCAGTACTTC.